This passage covers 21 T cell receptor beta chains from one sample sequenced in a study of blood T cells in healthy people across ages (dated by TCRdb to the mid-2010s). Libraries came from 5' RACE. These reads were obtained on an Illumina HiSeq 2500. A second PCR of 7 to 11 cycles was performed with a sample-barcoded 5' primer and a J-beta primer mix. The public reads were quality trimmed at Q25 with fastp and then assembled into clones with MiXCR by TCRdb, keeping productive beta chains. Every distinct CDR3 protein forms one entry, paired with its most common genes and DNA. The sample has over a million distinct CDR3 sequences on record, 40% to 50% of them singletons. 7.9% of the sample is held by the ten biggest clonotypes. Sequences were obtained from blood. Receptors originate from a woman younger than 30 in good health.

The V call is TRBV12-3 or TRBV12-4, the J call TRBJ2-1; the match to TRBD1 covers 8 bases. This CDR3 is built from 14 residues. V gave up 3 bases and J gave up 8 bases; unmatched junction bases: 6. CDR3 amino acids: CASSLQGASYEQFF. The DNA for the CDR3 is TGTGCCAGCAGTTTGCAGGGGGCCTCCTATGAGCAGTTCTTC.

V usage is TRBV30 and J usage is TRBJ2-1; D ambiguous. The CDR3 is 11 residues long. Germline V gene data show CDR1 as GTSNPN and CDR2 as SVGIG (reference sequence). The V end was cut by 6 bases, the J end by 3 bases, with 6 bases between. CDR3 amino acids: CACDNYNEQFF. For the CDR3, the DNA is TGTGCCTGCGACAACTACAATGAGCAGTTCTTC.

This clonotype has just a few counts. The chain joins TRBV3-1 to TRBJ1-1, with 8 bases aligning to TRBD1. This CDR3 comprises 14 residues. The V gene's germline CDR1 is LGHDT and CDR2 YNNKEL (reference sequence). Trimming cost V 1 base and J 10 bases; bases outside gene matches: 8. This chain's CDR3 is CASSQAQGASGAFF. The CDR3 nucleotides are TGTGCCAGCAGCCAAGCGCAGGGGGCCTCGGGAGCTTTCTTT.

The chain is built from TRBV7-3 and TRBJ2-5; 8 bases match TRBD1. This CDR3 comprises 16 residues. V gave up 3 bases and J gave up 4 bases; unmatched junction bases: 10. The germline CDR1 and CDR2 sequences are SGHTA and FQGTGA. The CDR3, as DNA: TGTGCCAGCAGCTTGGTCGGACAGGGATCGTCAGAGACCCAGTACTTC. Translation gives CASSLVGQGSSETQYF.

The V and J genes are TRBV3-1 and TRBJ2-3; no firm D call. The V gene lost 2 bases and the J gene lost 4 bases, with 10 bases spanning the gap. Germline V lookup: CDR1 LGHDT, CDR2 YNNKEL (reference sequence). The CDR3 is 14 amino acids. CDR3 DNA sequence: TGTGCCAGCAGCCAACGACTGCCCCCAGATACGCAGTATTTT. Encoded protein: CASSQRLPPDTQYF.

V and J are TRBV2 and TRBJ2-7; TRBD1 aligns across 10 bases. This CDR3 region has 17 residues. Germline CDR1 and CDR2: SNHLY and FYNNEI. V dropped 7 bases and J dropped 3; count of bases not matched to a gene: 15. The CDR3 sequence: CASKRGTGVFLDYEQYF. CDR3 sequence (DNA): TGTGCCAGCAAGCGGGGGACAGGGGTTTTTTTGGACTACGAGCAGTACTTC.

This clonotype was counted a few times. The chain employs TRBV7-9 and TRBJ2-5; 13 positions match TRBD2. The better agreement between TRBJ2-7 and the DNA end casts doubt on the J call. The CDR3 runs to 16 residues. From germline, CDR1 is SEHNR and CDR2 FQNEAQ (reference sequence). CDR3 DNA sequence: TGTGCCAGCAGCTTTGGACTAGCGGGAGACCGCTACGAGCAGTACTTC. Encoded protein: CASSFGLAGDRYEQYF.

There are a few counts of this clonotype. This rearrangement joins TRBV7-8 to TRBJ2-5; 8 bases are a match to TRBD2. Germline CDR1 reads SGHVS; CDR2 reads FQNEAQ. This CDR3 is 16 amino acids long. Trimming cost V 7 bases and J 0 bases; bases outside gene matches: 10. The CDR3: CASTLGGGTYQETQYF. The DNA of the CDR3 is TGTGCCAGCACCCTCGGGGGGGGGACTTACCAAGAGACCCAGTACTTC.

This clonotype was found a few times. The chain links TRBV11-2 to TRBJ2-3; D possibly corresponds to TRBD2 (6 bases). Trimming removed 1 base at V and 4 bases at J, with 9 bases between. CDR1 SGHAT and CDR2 FQNNGV come from the germline V gene. The CDR3 runs 14 residues. DNA for the CDR3: TGTGCCAGCAGCTTAGGGGACTTGGCAGATACGCAGTATTTT. Protein: CASSLGDLADTQYF.

This clonotype was counted a few times. The genes are TRBV7-9 and TRBJ1-2, with a possible D match to TRBD1 (5 bases). The V end lost 5 bases, the J end lost 7 bases, and 14 bases lay between the germline ends. CDR1 and CDR2 from the germline V gene are SEHNR and FQNEAQ (reference sequence). The CDR3 loop spans 13 amino acids. CDR3 protein: CASSPPLGLGYTF. CDR3 coding DNA: TGTGCCAGCAGCCCCCCCTTGGGGCTTGGCTACACCTTC.

The chain recombines TRBV6-1 with TRBJ1-5; TRBD1 agrees at 8 bases. CDR3 length: 14 amino acids. From germline, CDR1 is MNHNS and CDR2 SASEGT. V lost 11 bases and J lost 3; bases outside the gene matches: 9. CDR3 nucleotides: TGTGCCGCCCGACGGACAGGGAACAATCAGCCCCAGCATTTT. Protein product: CAARRTGNNQPQHF.

This clonotype turned up a few times. The rearrangement joins TRBV11-2 to TRBJ2-3, with 10 bases matching TRBD2. Germline V CDR1 and CDR2: SGHAT, FQNNGV. The CDR3 contains 15 residues. V was clipped by 4 bases and J by 5 bases; unmatched bases: 6. The CDR3 sequence is CASSYLAGVIDTQYF. CDR3 sequence (DNA): TGTGCCAGCAGCTACCTAGCGGGGGTCATAGATACGCAGTATTTT.

The gene calls are TRBV5-1 and TRBJ1-5; a weak D match, TRBD1 (6 bases). Germline-derived CDR1 and CDR2 are SGHRS and YFSETQ. CDR3 length equals 14 residues. V was cut by 5 bases and J by 5 bases, with 14 bases left in between. The DNA for the CDR3 is TGCGCCAGCAGTTGGGAGGGGGTGGATCAGCCCCAGCATTTT. Its protein product is CASSWEGVDQPQHF.

The chain combines TRBV7-9 with TRBJ1-1; weak D call: TRBD1 (6 bases). Germline CDR1 SEHNR, CDR2 FQNEAQ (reference sequence). Between the trimmed V and J ends, which lost 2 bases and 4 bases, there was a span of 11 bases. CDR3 length: 14 residues. DNA of the CDR3: TGTGCCAGCAGCTTAAAACAGGGCACCACTGAAGCTTTCTTT. Translation gives CASSLKQGTTEAFF.

This chain uses TRBV15 with TRBJ2-1; D possibly corresponds to TRBD1 (6 bases). V shed 4 bases and J shed 3 bases, with 13 bases lying between them. The CDR3 sequence is 15 residues long. Germline V gene data show CDR1 as LNHNV and CDR2 as YYDKDF (reference sequence). The CDR3 nucleotides are TGTGCCACCAGCAATTTGGGGGCCGGCTACAATGAGCAGTTCTTC. Its protein product is CATSNLGAGYNEQFF.

This clonotype was seen a handful of times. The chain has TRBV10-3 and TRBJ2-2; TRBD2 matches at 8 bases. Germline CDR1 reads ENHRY; CDR2 reads SYGVKD. V dropped 7 bases and J dropped 6; count of bases not matched to a gene: 10. The CDR3 spans 15 residues. CDR3 in DNA: TGTGCCATCACCACGGGACTAGGCGGATCCGGGGAGCTGTTTTTT. It translates to CAITTGLGGSGELFF.

The chain employs TRBV3-1 and TRBJ2-4; no firm D call. This CDR3 is built from 15 residues. The V end was cut by 2 bases, the J end by 3 bases, with 11 bases between. Looked up from germline, CDR1 is LGHDT and CDR2 is YNNKEL (reference sequence). CDR3 DNA: TGTGCCAGCAGCCAATTTTTAGGGAACAAAAACATTCAGTACTTC. It codes for CASSQFLGNKNIQYF.

Worth noting for this clonotype: At one of its ends the junction is not consistent with the germline gene, which may arise from a read error. The rearrangement uses TRBV29-1 and TRBJ2-7; D unclear. Germline V lookup: CDR1 SQVTM, CDR2 ANQGSEA. The CDR3 spans 11 residues. The CDR3 DNA reads TGCGGCGTTAAAGTTAACTACGAGCAGTACTTC. This gives the protein CGVKVNYEQYF.

In this sample, this clonotype turned up a few times. The genes are TRBV11-2 and TRBJ2-1; TRBD1 aligns across 12 bases. The CDR3 is 15 residues long. In germline, CDR1 is SGHAT, CDR2 FQNNGV. V gave up 4 bases and J gave up 6 bases; unmatched junction bases: 4. The CDR3 loop reads CASSSGQGAGNEQFF. CDR3 DNA: TGTGCCAGCAGCTCGGGACAGGGGGCAGGCAATGAGCAGTTCTTC.

Here the CDR3 reads CASSQQRTALNNSPLHF. The DNA for the CDR3 is TGTGCCAGCAGTCAGCAGCGGACAGCCTTGAATAATTCACCCCTCCACTTT. The chain has TRBV2 and TRBJ1-6, with a tentative D call TRBD1 (6 bases). V lost 5 bases to trimming and J lost 5 bases, with 19 bases between them. Germline V gene data show CDR1 as SNHLY and CDR2 as FYNNEI. The CDR3 spans 17 residues.

The chain carries TRBV20-1 and TRBJ2-3, with 10 bases identical to TRBD2. The CDR3 is 12 residues long. The J segment lost 3 bases and the V segment lost 7 bases, leaving 1 base of the junction unmatched. The germline CDR1 and CDR2 sequences are DFQATT and SNEGSKA (reference sequence). The CDR3 bases are TGCAGTGGACTAGCGGGTACAGATACGCAGTATTTT. It codes for CSGLAGTDTQYF.